The clone carrying this T cell receptor (beta chain) has just one count. These data belong to a study of T cell changes during pregnancy in multiple sclerosis. Only in-frame clones appear in the TCRdb table, and some are missing; sequencing was by immunoSEQ multiplex PCR. The sample consists of over 75,000 clones, 85% to 95% of them appearing once. Germline lookup yields CDR1 LGHNA and CDR2 YSLEER. There are 18 residues in the CDR3. After removal of 0 bases from V and 0 bases from J, the junction contained 7 bases not matched to a gene. The sample here was peripheral blood, taken in the first trimester of pregnancy. This sequence was found in a female donor with multiple sclerosis, enrolled in a pregnancy study. This chain joins TRBV4-3 and TRBJ2-2, with 7 bases lining up with TRBD2. DNA for the CDR3: TGCGCCAGCAGCCAAGAAGCGGGAAAGTCCGCGAACACCGGGGAGCTGTTTTTT. Its protein is CASSQEAGKSANTGELFF.